Shown below are 6 T cell receptor beta chains from a single sample sequenced in a study of cytomegalovirus exposure and HLA in healthy donors. Primers for the PCR totalled 60 Vbeta and 13 Jbeta. Profiling relied on immunoSEQ multiplex PCR, and the TCRdb table lists in-frame clones only, not all of them. This sample has about 98,000 clones; 60% to 85% occur once, and the top ten carry approximately 15%. The specimen was PBMCs. These receptors came from a man aged 55-75 years in good health and CMV-seropositive.

This sequence joins TRBV6-1 and TRBJ1-5, with 7 bases aligning to TRBD1. Per the germline V gene, CDR1 is MNHNS and CDR2 is SASEGT. Trimming at V came to 4 bases and at J to 9 bases, leaving 9 bases not matched to a gene. CDR3 size: 14 residues. This CDR3 is CASSGTAGGPPQHF. The CDR3 coding sequence is TGTGCCAGCAGTGGAACGGCAGGGGGGCCGCCCCAGCATTTT.

In its sample, this clone was seen a few times. This chain links TRBV7-2 with TRBJ2-1, with 7 bases that match TRBD1. Germline CDR1 SGHTA, CDR2 FQGNSA. J gave up 5 bases and V 5 bases, and 6 bases lay outside the gene matches. There are 14 residues in the CDR3. CDR3 nucleotide sequence: TGTGCCAGCAGCCGAAGTACAGGGGACAATGAGCAGTTCTTC. It encodes CASSRSTGDNEQFF. Based on the CDR3 plus reference TRBV7-2 and TRBJ2-1, the full variable domain is GAGVSQSPSNKVTEKGKDVELRCDPISGHTALYWYRQSLGQGLEFLIYFQGNSAPDKSGLPSDRFSAERTGGSVSTLTIQRTQQEDSAVYLCASSRSTGDNEQFFGPGTRLTVL.

The chain uses TRBV30 and TRBJ1-1; D gene uncertain. The germline V gene encodes CDR1 GTSNPN and CDR2 SVGIG (reference sequence). The CDR3 extends over 14 amino acids. The V end was cut by 0 bases, the J end by 1 base, with 9 bases between. The CDR3 DNA reads TGTGCCTGGAGTGTATGGCACACGAACACTGAAGCTTTCTTT. This sequence encodes CAWSVWHTNTEAFF.

This clone was observed a single time. The rearrangement joins TRBV7-8 to TRBJ2-2, with TRBD1 identical over 8 bases. V trimming: 5 bases; J trimming: 5 bases; junction bases outside the gene matches: 13. CDR3 length: 17 residues. The germline V gene encodes CDR1 SGHVS and CDR2 FQNEAQ. This CDR3 is CASSNVGGQGLTGELFF. In DNA form, the CDR3 reads TGTGCCAGCAGCAACGTCGGTGGACAGGGTCTAACCGGGGAGCTGTTTTTT.

The chain joins TRBV4-1 to TRBJ1-1, with TRBD1 as a possible D gene (6 bases). This CDR3 spans 16 amino acids. V was cut by 0 bases and J by 2 bases, with 13 bases left in between. Germline loops: CDR1 MGHRA, CDR2 YSYEKL. CDR3 sequence reads: CASSQEGSGANTEAFF. CDR3 DNA sequence: TGCGCCAGCAGCCAAGAGGGGTCAGGGGCCAACACTGAAGCTTTCTTT.

V gene TRBV14 combines with J gene TRBJ2-3; 10 bases align to TRBD2. This CDR3 comprises 16 residues. Germline CDR1 SGHDN, CDR2 FVKESK. Trimming took 3 bases from V and 5 from J; bases not matched to a gene: 8. This chain's CDR3 is CASSHRAGGPVDTQYF. CDR3 DNA: TGTGCCAGCAGCCATCGAGCGGGGGGGCCGGTAGATACGCAGTATTTT.